Included here is one T cell receptor (beta chain) sequence, with context. The trim removed 3 bases at V and 6 bases at J, leaving 13 bases unmatched. The CDR3 covers 16 residues. CDR1 MNHEY and CDR2 SMNVEV come from the germline V gene (reference sequence). Clones were read by immunoSEQ multiplex PCR, and TCRdb kept only the in-frame ones, dropping some. The sample holds around 260,000 clones, roughly 89% seen once. The sample comes from a study of blood T cell repertoires in COVID-19. The sample comprised peripheral blood. The receptor was isolated from a man aged 30-40 years with acute or convalescent COVID-19. The chain carries TRBV27 and TRBJ2-5; 7 nucleotides line up with TRBD2. The CDR3 DNA reads TGTGCCAGCAGTTTTATTCCTAGCGGCGACATGAAGACCCAGTACTTC. Protein: CASSFIPSGDMKTQYF.